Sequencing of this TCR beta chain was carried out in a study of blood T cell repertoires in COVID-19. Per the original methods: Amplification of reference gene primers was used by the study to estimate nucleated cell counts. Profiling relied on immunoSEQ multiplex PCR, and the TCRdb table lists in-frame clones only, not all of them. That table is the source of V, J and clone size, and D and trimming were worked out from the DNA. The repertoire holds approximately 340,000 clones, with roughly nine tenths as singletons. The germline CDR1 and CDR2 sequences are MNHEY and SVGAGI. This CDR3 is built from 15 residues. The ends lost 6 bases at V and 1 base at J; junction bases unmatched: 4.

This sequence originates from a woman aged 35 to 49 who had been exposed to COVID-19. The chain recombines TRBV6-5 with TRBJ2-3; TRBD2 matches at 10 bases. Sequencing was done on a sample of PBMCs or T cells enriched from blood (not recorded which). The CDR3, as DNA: TGTGCCAGCAGCCTAGCGGGGGTGGGCACAGATACGCAGTATTTT. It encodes CASSLAGVGTDTQYF.